The 18 T cell receptor beta chains listed next were all sequenced from one sample in a study of T-cell reconstitution after alpha-beta-depleted transplantation in children (dated by TCRdb to the mid-2010s). Library prep was done by PCR. Sequenced on an Illumina HiSeq 2500. To normalize quantification of the TCRbeta repertoire, the TCR libraries were built with molecular barcoding that relied on unique molecular identifiers. TCRdb cleaned the public reads at Q25 with fastp, built clones with MiXCR and kept in-frame beta chains. Each CDR3 protein gets just one entry, which takes the most common genes and DNA from the rows behind it. This sample gives approximately 650,000 distinct CDR3 sequences in total; under 15% of them show up just once. The biggest ten clones account for about 0.77% of the sample. Taken with the paper, the label for treatment or condition translates to: allogeneic hematopoietic cell transplantation with graft depleted of TCRalphabeta T cells and CD19 B cells.

Material: PBMCs, obtained before TCRalphabeta/CD19-depleted stem cell transplant. These receptor sequences come from a girl aged 2 to 9 with congenital amegakaryocytic thrombocytopenia, due to receive a stem cell transplant.

This clonotype was seen a handful of times. This chain uses TRBV7-9 with TRBJ2-7; D uncertain. Germline CDR1 is SEHNR and CDR2 is FQNEAQ (reference sequence). V gave up 2 bases and J gave up 2 bases, with 19 bases separating them. The CDR3 has 17 residues. This CDR3 reads CASSLSPVGTVAYEQYF. CDR3 in DNA: TGTGCCAGCAGCTTAAGTCCTGTTGGCACAGTAGCCTACGAGCAGTACTTC.

This sequence joins TRBV6-6 and TRBJ2-5, with 7 bases matching TRBD1. The CDR3 has 13 amino acids. Germline lookup yields CDR1 MNHNY and CDR2 SVGAGI (reference sequence). V shed 6 bases and J 3 bases; nucleotides not matched to a gene: 4. The CDR3 is CASSSGGEETQYF. The CDR3 bases are TGTGCCAGCAGCTCAGGGGGAGAAGAGACCCAGTACTTC.

This clonotype turned up a few times. This chain joins TRBV20-1 and TRBJ2-7; the match to TRBD2 covers 12 bases. Germline V gene sequence: CDR1 DFQATT, CDR2 SNEGSKA (reference sequence). J gave up 2 bases and V 1 base, and 6 bases lay outside the gene matches. CDR3 length equals 16 residues. DNA of the CDR3: TGCAGTGCTAGAGTAATACTAGCGGGAGGTACCTACGAGCAGTACTTC. Protein: CSARVILAGGTYEQYF.

This clonotype was detected many times. V is TRBV20-1 and J is TRBJ1-2; unclear D gene. Germline V lookup: CDR1 DFQATT, CDR2 SNEGSKA (reference sequence). V was shortened by 3 bases and J by 4 bases, with 6 bases between the two germline ends. This CDR3 is 11 amino acids long. CDR3 DNA sequence: TGCAGTGCTAGGGTGGGCTATGGCTACACCTTC. Its translation: CSARVGYGYTF.

V is TRBV20-1 and J is TRBJ2-1; 8 bases are shared with TRBD2. J gave up 4 bases and V 5 bases, and 10 bases lay outside the gene matches. The V gene's germline CDR1 is DFQATT and CDR2 SNEGSKA (reference sequence). The CDR3 extends over 15 amino acids. CDR3 residues: CSAPLAGTRYNEQFF. The CDR3 DNA sequence: TGCAGTGCTCCGTTAGCGGGAACCCGGTACAATGAGCAGTTCTTC.

In its sample, this clonotype was seen many times. The chain joins TRBV20-1 to TRBJ2-2; D not certain. Trimming shortened V by 5 bases and J by 1 base, and 14 bases separated the two germline ends. The CDR3 contains 15 residues. The germline gives CDR1 DFQATT, CDR2 SNEGSKA (reference sequence). The CDR3 spells CSALKTQMNTGELFF. CDR3 nucleotide sequence: TGCAGTGCTCTAAAGACGCAGATGAACACCGGGGAGCTGTTTTTT.

This clonotype was detected many times. The rearrangement links TRBV5-1 to TRBJ2-3; 11 nucleotides match TRBD2. Germline CDR1 is SGHRS and CDR2 is YFSETQ. The V gene end was trimmed by 3 bases and the J gene end by 2 bases; junction bases not matched to a gene: 8. The CDR3 totals 17 residues. The DNA of the CDR3 is TGCGCCAGCAGCTCAACCCTACTAGCGGGAGCCACAGATACGCAGTATTTT. This sequence encodes CASSSTLLAGATDTQYF.

This clonotype appeared many times. V and J are TRBV29-1 and TRBJ2-5; the match to TRBD2 covers 9 bases. The CDR3 loop spans 14 amino acids. Trimming at V came to 8 bases and at J to 5 bases, leaving 12 bases not matched to a gene. Germline V gives CDR1 SQVTM, CDR2 ANQGSEA. The CDR3 DNA reads TGCAGCACGGATCTAGGGCGGGAGGGTGAGACCCAGTACTTC. Residues: CSTDLGREGETQYF.

This clonotype was recorded at least ten times. The chain employs TRBV5-1 and TRBJ2-1; D gene uncertain. The CDR3 contains 13 residues. The V and J ends lost 4 bases and 9 bases respectively, with 14 bases between them. CDR1 and CDR2 (germline): SGHRS, YFSETQ. In DNA, the CDR3 is TGCGCCAGCAGCGCGGCGCAGGTGAGTGAGCAGTTCTTC. Its translation: CASSAAQVSEQFF.

V is TRBV29-1 and J is TRBJ2-3, with D tentatively TRBD2 (6 bases). Per the germline V gene, CDR1 is SQVTM and CDR2 is ANQGSEA. This CDR3 has 16 amino acids. V was pared by 0 bases and J by 8 bases, with 21 bases between. CDR3 residues: CSVEDRDGSNLRTQYF. CDR3 bases: TGCAGCGTTGAAGATCGGGACGGGAGCAACTTACGTACGCAGTATTTT.

This clonotype was counted at least ten times. The CDR3, as DNA: TGTGCCACCAGCAGAGAAGGAAAAGCGGGAAGGTACGAGCAGTACTTC. Its protein product is CATSREGKAGRYEQYF. V and J are TRBV15 and TRBJ2-7, with 7 bases that match TRBD2. CDR1 and CDR2 (germline): LNHNV, YYDKDF (reference sequence). J lost 4 bases, V lost 0 bases, and 9 bases had no gene match. There are 16 residues in the CDR3.

A few counts support this clonotype. The V and J genes are TRBV19 and TRBJ2-2; D may match TRBD1 or TRBD2 (6 bases each). Trimming removed 3 bases from V and 3 bases from J, with 11 bases in between. CDR1 and CDR2 (germline): LNHDA, SQIVND (reference sequence). The CDR3 has 15 residues. The CDR3 nucleotides are TGTGCCAGTAGTATCCGGGGGCCCGACACCGGGGAGCTGTTTTTT. Protein sequence: CASSIRGPDTGELFF. The full variable domain, its missing parts supplied by reference TRBV19 and TRBJ2-2, is DGGITQSPKYLFRKEGQNVTLSCEQNLNHDAMYWYRQDPGQGLRLIYYSQIVNDFQKGDIAEGYSVSREKKESFPLTVTSAQKNPTAFYLCASSIRGPDTGELFFGEGSRLTVL.

This chain links TRBV12-5 with TRBJ2-7; D not certain. CDR3 length: 14 residues. V was shortened by 7 bases and J by 2 bases, with 15 bases between the two germline ends. The germline gives CDR1 LGHNT, CDR2 FRNRAP. The CDR3 DNA is TGTGCTAGTGCAGAGACACACGAACCCTACGAGCAGTACTTC. Encoded protein: CASAETHEPYEQYF.

With regard to this clonotype: The germline gene is not matched at one end of the junction; a read error may be the cause. The chain has TRBV5-1 and TRBJ2-7, with 8 nucleotides matching TRBD1. This CDR3 is 12 amino acids long. Germline V gene sequence: CDR1 SGHRS, CDR2 YFSETQ. CDR3 DNA: TGTGCCAGCAGCTCAGACAGGGGCGAGCAGTACTTC. Its protein is CASSSDRGEQYF.

As concerns this clonotype: A much bigger clone sits one base away, suggesting this may be a read error. The rearrangement joins TRBV3-1 to TRBJ2-1; the match to TRBD2 covers 12 bases. The CDR3 consists of 15 residues. Germline values: CDR1 LGHDT, CDR2 YNNKEL (reference sequence). In nucleotides, the CDR3 is TGTGCCGGCAGCCACGGACTAGCGGGACGTCTTGAGCAGTTCTTC. Translation: CAGSHGLAGRLEQFF.

This clonotype was seen at least ten times. This CDR3 reads CASSPVGDGTKNIQYF. For the CDR3, the DNA is TGTGCCAGCAGCCCAGTGGGGGATGGGACAAAAAACATTCAGTACTTC. The V call is TRBV4-2, the J call TRBJ2-4; D is perhaps TRBD1 (6 bases). The CDR3 runs to 16 residues. Per the germline V gene, CDR1 is LGHNA and CDR2 is YNFKEQ. V gave up 4 bases and J gave up 4 bases, with 17 bases separating them.

The table lists this clonotype with a few counts. The chain carries TRBV5-1 and TRBJ2-1; D possibly corresponds to TRBD2 (7 bases). The CDR3 extends over 14 amino acids. The germline gives CDR1 SGHRS, CDR2 YFSETQ. Trimming cost V 7 bases and J 5 bases, with 16 bases left between them. CDR3 bases: TGCGCCAGCGGCCGGGGGGCGGGAGACAATGAGCAGTTCTTC. It encodes CASGRGAGDNEQFF.

This clonotype was seen at least ten times. This chain joins TRBV18 and TRBJ2-6; possible D gene TRBD1, 6 bases. This CDR3 is built from 21 residues. The V gene lost 3 bases and the J gene lost 0 bases, with 24 bases spanning the gap. Germline lookup yields CDR1 KGHSH and CDR2 LQKENI. CDR3: CASSPNRTDRSYYSGANVLTF. CDR3 nucleotides: TGTGCCAGCTCACCTAATAGGACAGACCGTAGCTATTACTCTGGGGCCAACGTCCTGACTTTC.